Below are 15 T cell receptor beta chains sequenced from a single sample in a study of vaccination effects on CD4 cells after COVID-19. The assay was immunoSEQ multiplex PCR, and TCRdb's table has in-frame clones only and misses some. Here the sample spans 28,000 or so clones, about 73% being singletons. Expansion of antigen-specific CD4+ T cells with viral peptide pools was carried out by the ViraFEST assay before sequencing. Once cultured for 9 to 11 days, the cells underwent separation to obtain CD4+ T cells. It was two doses of either the BNT162b2 or mRNA-1273 vaccine that participants received. Their recognized antigens are unknown. The specimen was CD4+ T cells from PBMCs cultured with HCoV-NL63 spike peptides, collected after COVID-19 vaccination. These receptors were obtained from a human donor who received a COVID-19 vaccine.

The genes are TRBV13 and TRBJ1-1; TRBD1 agrees at 10 bases. With V trimmed by 5 bases and J by 1 base, 4 bases remained unmatched. This CDR3 is built from 15 residues. Per germline, CDR1 PRHDT and CDR2 FYEKMQ (reference sequence). CDR3 amino acids: CASSDRDRGNTEAFF. CDR3 coding DNA: TGTGCCAGCAGCGACCGGGACAGGGGGAACACTGAAGCTTTCTTT. Looking up the rest from reference TRBV13 and TRBJ1-1 gives the full variable domain: AAGVIQSPRHLIKEKRETATLKCYPIPRHDTVYWYQQGPGQDPQFLISFYEKMQSDKGSIPDRFSAQQFSDYHSELNMSSLELGDSALYFCASSDRDRGNTEAFFGQGTRLTVV.

The chain uses TRBV3-1 (or the pseudogene TRBV3-2) and TRBJ2-1, with TRBD2 matching over 8 bases. The CDR3 runs 15 residues. CDR1 LGHDT and CDR2 YNNKEL come from the germline V gene (reference sequence). J lost 5 bases, V lost 1 base, and 4 bases had no gene match. This CDR3 reads CASSQAGGLNNEQFF. CDR3 bases: TGTGCCAGCAGCCAAGCGGGAGGGCTAAACAATGAGCAGTTCTTC.

The V call is TRBV19, the J call TRBJ1-1; no reliable D call. This CDR3 is 13 amino acids long. Germline-derived CDR1 and CDR2 are LNHDA and SQIVND (reference sequence). Trimming cost V 3 bases and J 4 bases, with 9 bases left between them. The CDR3 spells CASSMLVGTEAFF. CDR3 nucleotides: TGTGCCAGTAGTATGTTGGTCGGCACTGAAGCTTTCTTT. Combining the CDR3 with reference TRBV19 and TRBJ1-1 gives the whole variable domain DGGITQSPKYLFRKEGQNVTLSCEQNLNHDAMYWYRQDPGQGLRLIYYSQIVNDFQKGDIAEGYSVSREKKESFPLTVTSAQKNPTAFYLCASSMLVGTEAFFGQGTRLTVV.

The V gene is TRBV30, the J gene TRBJ2-7; D is possibly TRBD2 (5 bases). The CDR3 is made up of 14 amino acids. From germline, CDR1 is GTSNPN and CDR2 SVGIG (reference sequence). V lost 2 bases and J lost 6, with 17 bases in between. The CDR3 nucleotides are TGTGCCTGGAGTATTAAGGACTGGTCTCGCGAGCAGTACTTC. It yields the protein CAWSIKDWSREQYF.

The chain joins TRBV5-4 to TRBJ2-7, with 10 bases aligning to TRBD2. Germline V CDR1 and CDR2: SGHNT, YYREEE (reference sequence). J gave up 4 bases and V 3 bases, and 4 bases lay outside the gene matches. CDR3 size: 14 residues. The CDR3 loop reads CASSSPGLAYEQYF. CDR3 nucleotide sequence: TGTGCCAGCAGCTCGCCGGGACTAGCGTACGAGCAGTACTTC.

This chain connects TRBV5-1 to TRBJ2-6; D possibly corresponds to TRBD2 (5 bases). Germline assignment: CDR1 SGHRS and CDR2 YFSETQ. The CDR3 totals 16 residues. Trimming pared 0 bases from V and 2 bases from J, leaving 9 bases between. CDR3 region: CASSLDTEAGANVLTF. CDR3 in DNA: TGCGCCAGCAGCTTGGACACGGAGGCTGGGGCCAACGTCCTGACTTTC.

This clone was counted only a few times. Other DNA sequences in the same sample also yield this CDR3. The gene calls are TRBV20-1 and TRBJ1-2; D unresolved. The ends were cut back, 6 bases at V and 2 bases at J, with 4 bases in the middle. Germline V CDR1 and CDR2: DFQATT, SNEGSKA (reference sequence). The CDR3 runs 10 residues. CDR3 sequence: CSATNYGYTF. The CDR3 DNA reads as TGCAGTGCAACGAACTATGGCTACACCTTC.

The chain has TRBV10-3 and TRBJ1-2, with 9 positions matching TRBD1. V lost 2 bases to trimming and J lost 4 bases; unmatched junction nucleotides: 5. This CDR3 comprises 15 residues. CDR1 is ENHRY and CDR2 is SYGVKD in the germline V gene. The CDR3 spells CAISEGDRAGYGYTF. The CDR3 DNA reads as TGTGCCATCAGTGAGGGGGACAGGGCTGGCTATGGCTACACCTTC.

This clone was counted only a few times. The V and J genes are TRBV6-4 and TRBJ2-5; 9 positions agree with TRBD2. Germline trimming cut 4 bases from V and 2 bases from J; bases unmatched to any gene: 2. This CDR3 comprises 14 residues. CDR1 is MRHNA, CDR2 SNTAGT, per germline. For the CDR3, the DNA is TGTGCCAGCAGTGCGACTAGCGGACAAGAGACCCAGTACTTC. Amino acid sequence: CASSATSGQETQYF.

This rearrangement joins TRBV29-1 to TRBJ1-2, with D uncertain. CDR3 length: 14 residues. Per germline, CDR1 SQVTM and CDR2 ANQGSEA. Trimming left V 4 bases short and J 0 bases short, with 12 bases between. The CDR3 bases are TGCAGCGTTGGTCGGCCAGAAACTAACTATGGCTACACCTTC. It yields the protein CSVGRPETNYGYTF. The whole variable domain, remainder taken from reference TRBV29-1 and TRBJ1-2, is SAVISQKPSRDICQRGTSLTIQCQVDSQVTMMFWYRQQPGQSLTLIATANQGSEATYESGFVIDKFPISRPNLTFSTLTVSNMSPEDSSIYLCSVGRPETNYGYTFGSGTRLTVV.

The table lists this clone with a few counts. This sequence joins TRBV2 and TRBJ2-2; tentative D call: TRBD1 (5 bases). The CDR3 covers 14 residues. Germline-derived CDR1 and CDR2 are SNHLY and FYNNEI. Deletions cut 8 bases from V and 6 bases from J, with 16 bases between. CDR3 protein: CASGRGLKAGELFF. The CDR3 nucleotides are TGTGCCAGCGGTAGGGGCCTTAAGGCCGGGGAGCTGTTTTTT. Together with reference TRBV2 and TRBJ2-2, the CDR3 gives the full variable domain: EPEVTQTPSHQVTQMGQEVILRCVPISNHLYFYWYRQILGQKVEFLVSFYNNEISEKSEIFDDQFSVERPDGSNFTLKIRSTKLEDSAMYFCASGRGLKAGELFFGEGSRLTVL.

There are a few counts of this clone. The genes are TRBV11-3 and TRBJ2-2; D not resolved. Germline CDR1 SGHNT, CDR2 YENEEA. Trimming shortened V by 6 bases and J by 0 bases, and 5 bases separated the two germline ends. The length of the CDR3 is 13 residues. For the CDR3, the DNA is TGTGCCAGCAGAAACACGAACACCGGGGAGCTGTTTTTT. Its translation is CASRNTNTGELFF.

The table lists this clone with a few counts. V is TRBV28 and J is TRBJ1-2, with 10 bases that match TRBD1. Germline CDR1 is MDHEN and CDR2 is SYDVKM. V shed 5 bases, J shed 2 bases, and the junction held 5 bases outside the gene matches. The CDR3 consists of 15 residues. The CDR3 spells CASSLGGQGNYGYTF. DNA for the CDR3: TGTGCCAGCAGTCTAGGGGGACAGGGGAACTATGGCTACACCTTC.

The chain couples TRBV6-5 to TRBJ2-7, with 11 bases lining up with TRBD2. V lost 6 bases, J lost 1 base, and 5 bases stayed unmatched. The CDR3 spans 15 residues. The V gene's germline CDR1 is MNHEY and CDR2 SVGAGI. CDR3 protein: CASSRTSGGSYEQYF. The CDR3 DNA reads as TGTGCCAGCAGCCGCACTAGCGGGGGATCCTACGAGCAGTACTTC.

The chain is built from TRBV7-2 and TRBJ2-7; possibly TRBD1 for D (5 bases). V lost 5 bases and J lost 2, with 16 bases in between. The germline gives CDR1 SGHTA, CDR2 FQGNSA. The CDR3 totals 15 residues. The CDR3 nucleotides are TGTGCCAGCAGCCCCCAGACAGCCATCACCTACGAGCAGTACTTC. This codes for CASSPQTAITYEQYF.